The sequence of this T cell receptor beta chain was determined in a study of T cells in Graves' hyperthyroidism and ophthalmopathy. The TCR beta CDR3 regions underwent amplification using RNA transcripts as the source. During a first-round RT-PCR of the TCR CDR3, the HTBI primer set was used. TCRdb called the multiplex PCR reads again in MiXCR, with one record for every CDR3 protein. The repertoire holds approximately 350,000 distinct CDR3 sequences, roughly 15% seen once, with under 25% in the top ten. This clonotype appeared many times. The antigen is not known. Regarding the study as a whole: Blood also carried most thyroid clonotypes expanded above 0.001.

Between the trimmed V and J ends, which lost 6 bases and 4 bases, there was a span of 13 bases. The CDR3 is 13 residues long. Sequencing used blood. The chain employs TRBV12-3 or TRBV12-4 and TRBJ2-7, with D unclear. This sequence was found in a woman aged 60-75 years with Graves' ophthalmopathy. The CDR3 DNA sequence: TGTGCCAGCAGAAGGATGGTTGGTTACGAGCAGTACTTC. Translating gives CASRRMVGYEQYF.